These T cell receptor beta chains were read from a single sample in a study of cytomegalovirus exposure and HLA in healthy donors. Assay used: immunoSEQ multiplex PCR; TCRdb lists only in-frame clones, some missing. The sample lists more than 200,000 clones; less than 85% were seen once. The material sequenced was PBMCs. Receptor source: a girl aged 2 to 9 in good health and CMV-seronegative. Each CDR3 is given without its conserved first and last residue.

CDR3	V	J	length
ASSHSRGFPYEQY	TRBV18	TRBJ2-7	13
ASSPQFNRGRREQY	TRBV28	TRBJ2-7	14
ASSYPGLAGKNEQF	TRBV11-2	TRBJ2-1	14
ASSPWYLGNTEAF	TRBV5-1	TRBJ1-1	13
ASSLGREAEAF	TRBV5-5	TRBJ1-1	11
ASSLGGVYEKLF	TRBV5-6	TRBJ1-4	12
SVGTGAGNTIY	TRBV29-1	TRBJ1-3	11
ASSPNRGTNYGYT	TRBV6-1	TRBJ1-2	13
ASSEALAGYHEQY	TRBV2	TRBJ2-7	13
ASSDRAGEQY	TRBV6-1	TRBJ2-7	10
ASSQMAGELF	TRBV27	TRBJ2-2	10
AWSGGALGYT	TRBV30	TRBJ1-2	10
ASSPGLGYEQY	TRBV9	TRBJ2-7	11
ASSTPRDPSYEQY	TRBV2	TRBJ2-7	13